These 25 T cell receptor beta chains were sequenced from one sample in a study of T cells in Graves' hyperthyroidism and ophthalmopathy. Amplification of TCR beta CDR3 regions used RNA as the template. A set of HTBI primers served as the primers for a first-round RT-PCR of the TCR CDR3. A single record per CDR3 protein comes from TCRdb applying MiXCR to the multiplex PCR reads. The sample has more than 500,000 distinct CDR3 sequences, approximately 48% seen once. The sample comprised peripheral blood or thyroid tissue (not recorded which). The receptors derive from an adult woman with Graves' disease, either hyperthyroidism or ophthalmopathy (not recorded which).

The V and J genes are TRBV7-8 and TRBJ1-4, with D possibly TRBD1 on 5 matching bases. The CDR3 loop spans 16 amino acids. Trimming took off 2 bases at V and 4 bases at J, with 14 bases between the two ends. CDR1 is SGHVS, CDR2 FQNEAQ, per germline. The CDR3 loop is CASSLSPRGLNEKLFF. As DNA, the CDR3 is TGTGCCAGCAGCTTATCACCGCGGGGACTTAATGAAAAACTGTTTTTT.

A few counts support this clonotype. The chain couples TRBV5-6 to TRBJ2-2, with 11 nucleotides matching TRBD2. Germline assignment: CDR1 SGHDT and CDR2 YYEEEE. The J segment lost 0 bases and the V segment lost 5 bases, leaving 3 bases of the junction unmatched. This CDR3 is 16 amino acids long. The CDR3 region is CASRLTSGANTGELFF. The DNA of the CDR3 is TGTGCCAGCAGATTGACTAGCGGGGCGAACACCGGGGAGCTGTTTTTT.

The chain joins TRBV7-2 to TRBJ1-4, with D maybe TRBD1 (6 bases). Trimming left V 1 base short and J 8 bases short, with 23 bases between. This CDR3 has 18 amino acids. CDR1 and CDR2 from the germline V gene are SGHTA and FQGNSA. In DNA form, the CDR3 reads TGTGCCAGCAGCTTAGTGGCTAGCGGGGACATGGGAAGGGAAAAACTGTTTTTT. Its protein is CASSLVASGDMGREKLFF.

This chain uses TRBV7-9 with TRBJ2-7; the D call may be TRBD1 or TRBD2 (5 bases each). V gave up 5 bases and J gave up 2 bases, with 13 bases separating them. The CDR3 extends over 14 amino acids. Germline CDR1 reads SEHNR; CDR2 reads FQNEAQ (reference sequence). CDR3 DNA: TGTGCCAGCAGCCACCGGGGCATCGCCTACGAGCAGTACTTC. Translated: CASSHRGIAYEQYF.

This clonotype has a handful of counts. The rearrangement uses TRBV7-2 and TRBJ1-6; D unresolved. The CDR3 contains 15 residues. Per the germline V gene, CDR1 is SGHTA and CDR2 is FQGNSA. The germline V and J ends were trimmed by 1 base and 7 bases, with 11 bases remaining between them. CDR3 amino acids: CASSLGQVDNSPLHF. The CDR3 DNA reads as TGTGCCAGCAGCTTAGGGCAGGTGGACAATTCACCCCTCCACTTT.

CDR3 sequence (DNA): TGTGCCAGCAGGGGGAGGGGGTTCAACACTGAAGCTTTCTTT. Protein sequence: CASRGRGFNTEAFF. The rearrangement links TRBV2 to TRBJ1-1; weak D call: TRBD1 (6 bases). Germline V gives CDR1 SNHLY, CDR2 FYNNEI. CDR3 length equals 14 residues. The ends were cut back, 6 bases at V and 2 bases at J, with 13 bases in the middle.

In this sample, this clonotype turned up once. J is TRBJ1-5 and V is TRBV10-3, with 7 bases lining up with TRBD1. The CDR3 contains 13 residues. Germline trimming cut 8 bases from V and 4 bases from J; bases unmatched to any gene: 5. From germline, CDR1 is ENHRY and CDR2 SYGVKD. CDR3 sequence (DNA): TGTGCCATCCGGGACAGCCAGAATCAGCCCCAGCATTTT. Its protein product is CAIRDSQNQPQHF.

The chain uses TRBV20-1 and TRBJ2-5; D possibly corresponds to TRBD2 (6 bases). The CDR3 runs to 12 residues. Deletions cut 3 bases from V and 7 bases from J, with 12 bases between. Germline V gives CDR1 DFQATT, CDR2 SNEGSKA (reference sequence). The CDR3 spells CSARGLDTTQYF. In DNA, the CDR3 is TGCAGTGCTAGGGGACTCGACACGACCCAGTACTTC.

This clonotype occurred many times. The V gene is TRBV7-9, the J gene TRBJ1-2, with 8 bases lining up with TRBD1. Germline V CDR1 and CDR2: SEHNR, FQNEAQ (reference sequence). CDR3 length: 14 residues. Trimming cost V 3 bases and J 4 bases; bases outside gene matches: 4. The CDR3 loop reads CASSFAGGGYGYTF. DNA of the CDR3: TGTGCCAGCAGCTTCGCAGGGGGCGGCTATGGCTACACCTTC.

This sequence joins TRBV19 and TRBJ1-2, with D perhaps matching TRBD1 (5 bases). Germline CDR1 LNHDA, CDR2 SQIVND (reference sequence). Trimming removed 5 bases at V and 6 bases at J, with 22 bases between. The CDR3 has 16 residues. The CDR3 sequence: CASSYRNLWAVDGYTF. The DNA for the CDR3 is TGTGCCAGTAGTTACAGGAATCTTTGGGCGGTGGATGGCTACACCTTC.

Ten or more counts support this clonotype. The gene calls are TRBV7-2 and TRBJ1-2; possible D gene TRBD1, 5 bases. Germline CDR1 reads SGHTA; CDR2 reads FQGNSA. Trimming removed 5 bases from V and 8 bases from J, with 21 bases in between. This CDR3 spans 15 amino acids. The DNA for the CDR3 is TGTGCCAGCAGCCCAAATTATGGGGCAAGTAGCGGCTACACCTTC. It translates to CASSPNYGASSGYTF.

A note on this clonotype: Its ends do not fully match the called genes, so a read error is possible. The V and J genes are TRBV5-1 and TRBJ1-1; the D gene is possibly TRBD1 (5 bases). CDR3 length equals 13 residues. Germline V CDR1 and CDR2: SGHRS, YFSETQ. CDR3 DNA: TGCGCCGGCAGCAGGGCAGACAACACTGAAGCTTTCTTT. Its translation is CAGSRADNTEAFF.

Many counts were recorded for this clonotype. The chain recombines TRBV20-1 with TRBJ2-7; D perhaps matches TRBD2 (6 bases). V was trimmed by 5 bases and J by 5 bases, leaving 10 bases between them. Germline-derived CDR1 and CDR2 are DFQATT and SNEGSKA (reference sequence). The CDR3 consists of 11 residues. The CDR3 is CSAYRGNEQYF. Written as DNA, the CDR3 is TGCAGTGCTTATCGGGGGAACGAGCAGTACTTC.

The J gene is TRBJ2-2, the V gene TRBV3-1; D is ambiguous. From germline, CDR1 is LGHDT and CDR2 YNNKEL (reference sequence). This CDR3 comprises 12 residues. V was cut by 3 bases and J by 7 bases, with 6 bases left in between. This chain's CDR3 is CASSHGVGELFF. The CDR3 DNA reads TGTGCCAGCAGCCACGGTGTCGGGGAGCTGTTTTTT.

In DNA, the CDR3 is TGTGCCACCAGCAGAGATGGCACCCGGAACACTGAAGCTTTCTTT. It is translated as CATSRDGTRNTEAFF. The V and J genes are TRBV15 and TRBJ1-1; D is uncertain. The CDR3 is 15 residues long. Trimming cost V 0 bases and J 1 base, with 9 bases left between them. CDR1 is LNHNV and CDR2 is YYDKDF in the germline V gene (reference sequence).

This clonotype turned up a few times. The V and J genes are TRBV29-1 and TRBJ2-5; 9 nucleotides line up with TRBD1. The CDR3 consists of 16 residues. Germline values: CDR1 SQVTM, CDR2 ANQGSEA. Trimming cost V 0 bases and J 0 bases; bases outside gene matches: 5. In DNA form, the CDR3 reads TGCAGCGTTGAAGAACCGACAGGGGGATACCAAGAGACCCAGTACTTC. Translating gives CSVEEPTGGYQETQYF.

This clonotype occurred a few times. This chain joins TRBV2 and TRBJ2-6, with D perhaps assigned TRBD1 or TRBD2 (6 bases each). The CDR3 is made up of 16 amino acids. Trimming took 8 bases from V and 1 from J, leaving 15 bases between them. CDR1 and CDR2 (germline): SNHLY, FYNNEI. CDR3 protein: CASCPGGTSGANVLTF. The CDR3 coding sequence is TGTGCCAGCTGCCCCGGCGGGACATCTGGGGCCAACGTCCTGACTTTC.

The chain joins TRBV7-9 to TRBJ2-6; D gene ambiguous. The CDR3 sequence is 15 residues long. V was trimmed by 0 bases and J by 4 bases, leaving 7 bases between them. Germline lookup yields CDR1 SEHNR and CDR2 FQNEAQ (reference sequence). CDR3 nucleotide sequence: TGTGCCAGCAGCTTAGCGAGTACAGGGGCCAACGTCCTGACTTTC. This gives the protein CASSLASTGANVLTF.

This clonotype came up once. The rearrangement uses TRBV7-2 and TRBJ2-7, with a possible D match to TRBD1 (6 bases). The V gene's germline CDR1 is SGHTA and CDR2 FQGNSA. V lost 5 bases to trimming and J lost 3 bases, with 20 bases between them. CDR3 length equals 16 residues. The CDR3 reads CASSAMWGQGIYEQYF. CDR3 nucleotides: TGTGCCAGCAGCGCAATGTGGGGGCAGGGGATCTACGAGCAGTACTTC.

The chain recombines TRBV24-1 with TRBJ2-1, with D perhaps matching TRBD2 (5 bases). Trimming left V 4 bases short and J 6 bases short, with 12 bases between. Germline lookup yields CDR1 KGHDR and CDR2 SFDVKD. The CDR3 is 14 amino acids. CDR3 nucleotide sequence: TGTGCCACCAGTGACGCTTTTGAGGGCAATGAGCAGTTCTTC. Translated, it gives CATSDAFEGNEQFF.

The V call is TRBV7-6, the J call TRBJ2-5; D remains ambiguous. The CDR3 totals 13 residues. The V end lost 8 bases, the J end lost 1 base, and 11 bases lay between the germline ends. Germline V CDR1 and CDR2: SGHVS, FNYEAQ. CDR3 in amino acids: CASGSSLQETQYF. The CDR3 DNA sequence: TGTGCCAGCGGGTCCAGCCTCCAAGAGACCCAGTACTTC.

This clonotype was observed many times. The rearrangement links TRBV5-1 to TRBJ2-5; D call uncertain. The V end was cut by 2 bases, the J end by 4 bases, with 9 bases between. CDR1 and CDR2 (germline): SGHRS, YFSETQ. The CDR3 totals 13 residues. In DNA, the CDR3 is TGCGCCAGCAGCTTTCAAGTATCAGAGACCCAGTACTTC. Translated, it gives CASSFQVSETQYF.

With regard to this clonotype: The junction shows a germline mismatch at one end, possibly a read error. The CDR3 sequence: CASSKREAIYEQYF. The CDR3 DNA is TGTGCCAGCAGCAAGCGGGAGGCTATTTACGAGCAGTACTTC. This rearrangement joins TRBV4-1 to TRBJ2-7; the match to TRBD2 covers 9 bases. The CDR3 is 14 amino acids. Germline loops: CDR1 MGHRA, CDR2 YSYEKL.

This clonotype has at least ten counts. J is TRBJ2-2 and V is TRBV12-3 or TRBV12-4; D unresolved. The CDR3 is 12 residues long. V was clipped by 6 bases and J by 6 bases, with 8 bases between them. In DNA, the CDR3 is TGTGCCAGCAGATTCAGCCCCGGGGAGCTGTTTTTT. This gives the protein CASRFSPGELFF.

This clonotype turned up a few times. The chain carries TRBV10-3 and TRBJ2-7, with D possibly called TRBD1 or TRBD2 (5 bases each). Germline CDR1 reads ENHRY; CDR2 reads SYGVKD. The CDR3 is made up of 14 amino acids. Trimming shortened V by 0 bases and J by 2 bases, and 8 bases separated the two germline ends. The CDR3 nucleotides read TGTGCCATCAGTGAGTCGGGGGAACCCTACGAGCAGTACTTC. Amino acid sequence: CAISESGEPYEQYF.